These T cell receptor beta chains were read from a single sample in a study of T cell changes during pregnancy in multiple sclerosis. The method was immunoSEQ multiplex PCR; TCRdb's version includes in-frame clones alone and lacks a portion of them. Of tens of thousands of clones listed, roughly nine tenths are singletons. Source: CD4+ T cells from peripheral blood mononuclear cells, taken in the third trimester of pregnancy. The receptors were gathered from a female donor with multiple sclerosis, enrolled in a pregnancy study. The CDR3 runs from the conserved cysteine through the conserved F or W. A D gene is named only where the DNA matches it firmly. Size values are once, few and many counts, or a class for expanded clones, and some rows have none.

v_call,cdr3_length,d_call,clone_size,j_call,cdr3_nt,cdr3_aa
TRBV6-1,14,NA,NA,TRBJ1-5,TGTGCCAGCAGTGAATTGGGGTGGGGCCAGCCCCAGCATTTT,CASSELGWGQPQHF
TRBV10-3,19,TRBD2,once,TRBJ2-3,TGTGCCATCAGTGATTATTCCCGGACTAGCGGAGGATACACAGATACGCAGTATTTT,CAISDYSRTSGGYTDTQYF
TRBV6-5,15,TRBD1,once,TRBJ2-5,TGTGCCAGCCACCCGAGACAGGGGTACCAAGAGACCCAGTACTTC,CASHPRQGYQETQYF
TRBV4-3,13,NA,NA,TRBJ2-7,TGCGCCAGCAGCCAAGATACTATCTACGAGCAGTACTTC,CASSQDTIYEQYF
TRBV2,13,NA,NA,TRBJ1-1,TGTGCCAGCAGCAACACAGGTGGAACTGAAGCTTTCTTT,CASSNTGGTEAFF
TRBV6-1,15,TRBD2,NA,TRBJ2-1,TGTGCCAGCAGTGAAGCGCTAGCGGGGGGGAATGAGCAGTTCTTC,CASSEALAGGNEQFF
TRBV5-4,16,TRBD2,NA,TRBJ2-1,TGTGCCAGCAGTCCCCGACTAGCGAACTCCTACAATGAGCAGTTCTTC,CASSPRLANSYNEQFF
TRBV5-1,17,TRBD1,NA,TRBJ2-1,TGCGCCAGCATGCCCCTCTCCGGGACAGGGCCGTACAATGAGCAGTTCTTC,CASMPLSGTGPYNEQFF
TRBV18,16,NA,once,TRBJ1-5,TGTGCCAGCTCACCATTTTCCGGGGGGGATAATCAGCCCCAGCATTTT,CASSPFSGGDNQPQHF
TRBV4-1,15,NA,NA,TRBJ2-1,TGCGCCAGCAGCCAAGATCAGGGCCAGGAAAGGAAACAGTTCTTC,CASSQDQGQERKQFF
TRBV6-5,15,TRBD2,NA,TRBJ2-7,TGTGCCAGCAGTTACTCAGGAGCGGGGCTCTACGAGCAGTACTTC,CASSYSGAGLYEQYF
TRBV4-2,18,TRBD1,NA,TRBJ2-7,TGTGCCAGCAGCCAAGTGCCACAAACGACAGGGTATTTCCACGAGCAGTACTTC,CASSQVPQTTGYFHEQYF
TRBV19,13,NA,once,TRBJ2-7,TGTGCCAGTAAGGAGACAGAGGACTACGAGCAGTACTTC,CASKETEDYEQYF
TRBV28,15,TRBD1,NA,TRBJ1-5,TGTGCCAGCAGCCGCGGGACAGGCCGAAATCAGCCCCAGCATTTT,CASSRGTGRNQPQHF
TRBV6-5,14,TRBD2,NA,TRBJ2-7,TGTGCCAGCAGTCGGGAGGGCCTCTCGGGCGAGCAGTACTTC,CASSREGLSGEQYF
TRBV18,17,TRBD2,NA,TRBJ2-5,TGTGCCAGCTCACCACCCGGATATAGGGAGGGCCTTGAGACCCAGTACTTC,CASSPPGYREGLETQYF
TRBV2,14,NA,NA,TRBJ2-6,TGTGCCAGCAGTCCCAGCTCTGGGGCCAACGTCCTGACTTTC,CASSPSSGANVLTF
TRBV7-2,14,TRBD1,NA,TRBJ2-2,TGTGCCAGCCCTAAAGGCCCAGGGGGTGGGGAGCTGTTTTTT,CASPKGPGGGELFF
TRBV7-2,19,TRBD2,NA,TRBJ2-5,TGTGCCAGCAGCTCTATCCAGGGACTAGCGGGTAGCACCCAAGAGACCCAGTACTTC,CASSSIQGLAGSTQETQYF
TRBV10-1,13,TRBD1,NA,TRBJ1-1,TGCGCCAGCAGCCGGGACAGGAGAACCGAAGCTTTCTTT,CASSRDRRTEAFF
TRBV30,16,TRBD1,NA,TRBJ2-3,TGTGCCTGGAGTGCTGGGACAGGGGGCCGCACAGATACGCAGTATTTT,CAWSAGTGGRTDTQYF
TRBV4-3,16,NA,NA,TRBJ1-2,TGCGCCAGCAGCCAAGATGGATGGGCCTGGAGGGGTGGCTACACCTTC,CASSQDGWAWRGGYTF
TRBV25-1,14,NA,NA,TRBJ2-1,TGTGCCAGCAGCAGGGGGCTAGCGGGAAGTGAGCAGTTCTTC,CASSRGLAGSEQFF
TRBV7-7,14,NA,NA,TRBJ2-1,TGTGCCAGCAGCTTAGGAGTAACTAGCAATGAGCAGTTCTTC,CASSLGVTSNEQFF
TRBV5-1,17,NA,NA,TRBJ1-4,TGCGCCAGCAGCTTTGGGGGGAACGGTGGTTATGGTGAAAAACTGTTTTTT,CASSFGGNGGYGEKLFF
TRBV7-9,16,TRBD2,NA,TRBJ2-3,TGTGCCAGCAGCTTATTTACTAGCGGACACACAGATACGCAGTATTTT,CASSLFTSGHTDTQYF